The 22 T cell receptor beta chains below were found in one sample sequenced in a study of T-cell reconstitution after alpha-beta-depleted transplantation in children. Construction of the TCRbeta library involved unique molecular identifiers. TCRdb re-analysed the PCR reads in MiXCR, keeping a single row per CDR3 protein. Seen here are 200,000 to 250,000 distinct CDR3 sequences, under 8.5% observed once, and the top ten hold 35%. The sequences come from PBMCs, mostly from graft donor cells, collected 360 days after TCRalphabeta/CD19-depleted stem cell transplant. All receptors come from a male patient aged 2 to 10 who had a stem cell transplant for acute myeloid leukemia, so the T cells may come from the graft donor.

This chain connects TRBV6-1 to TRBJ2-1; TRBD2 aligns across 7 bases. The junction had 7 bases not matched to a gene; V was cut back by 5 bases and J by 6 bases. Germline V gene data show CDR1 as MNHNS and CDR2 as SASEGT. CDR3 length: 14 amino acids. The CDR3, as DNA: TGTGCCAGCAGTCTCCGGACTAGAGGCAATGAGCAGTTCTTC. This sequence encodes CASSLRTRGNEQFF.

This clonotype has at least ten counts. A read error may account for a junction end that differs from germline. In DNA, the CDR3 is TGTGCCAGCAGTTCTAGCGGGGGGACCTACAATGAGCAGTTCTTC. Translation gives CASSSSGGTYNEQFF. This sequence joins TRBV5-1 and TRBJ2-1; TRBD2 aligns across 11 bases. Germline assignment: CDR1 SGHRS and CDR2 YFSETQ. CDR3 size: 15 residues.

The sample holds a few counts of this clonotype. A junction end diverges from the germline sequence, so it may reflect a read error. This chain links TRBV7-7 with TRBJ2-2; maybe TRBD1 (5 bases). The V gene's germline CDR1 is SSHAT and CDR2 FNYEAQ (reference sequence). There are 17 residues in the CDR3. The DNA of the CDR3 is TGTGCTAGCAGTACTCGCCCTCAAGGGGCGAACACCGGGGAGCTGTTTTTT. Protein product: CASSTRPQGANTGELFF.

This clonotype was detected many times. The chain links TRBV9 to TRBJ2-5, with D uncertain. Germline CDR1 SGDLS, CDR2 YYNGEE. There are 14 residues in the CDR3. Trimming pared 0 bases from V and 0 bases from J, leaving 6 bases between. The CDR3 nucleotides read TGTGCCAGCAGCGTAGTCCCAGACCAAGAGACCCAGTACTTC. This sequence encodes CASSVVPDQETQYF.

This clonotype was counted at least ten times. The chain recombines TRBV20-1 with TRBJ2-7; 7 nucleotides align to TRBD2. CDR3 size: 15 residues. Trimming cost V 1 base and J 2 bases; bases outside gene matches: 8. CDR1 is DFQATT and CDR2 is SNEGSKA in the germline V gene (reference sequence). CDR3 nucleotides: TGCAGTGCTAGAGGGGAAGCGGGATCTCCCTACGAGCAGTACTTC. This encodes CSARGEAGSPYEQYF.

This clonotype was recorded many times. The chain carries TRBV5-1 and TRBJ2-7, with unresolved D. The CDR3 sequence is 16 residues long. The germline V gene encodes CDR1 SGHRS and CDR2 YFSETQ. V lost 0 bases, J lost 1 base, and 14 bases lay in between. The CDR3 region has the DNA TGCGCCAGCAGCTTGGAACCCCGGACGAATTCCTACGAGCAGTACTTC. Translation gives CASSLEPRTNSYEQYF.

In this sample, this clonotype turned up many times. This chain links TRBV7-2 with TRBJ2-7; no firm D call. Germline loops: CDR1 SGHTA, CDR2 FQGNSA. The germline V and J ends were trimmed by 5 bases and 2 bases, with 10 bases remaining between them. The CDR3 sequence is 13 residues long. CDR3 in amino acids: CASSPRVAYEQYF. The CDR3 DNA reads TGTGCCAGCAGCCCACGGGTAGCCTACGAGCAGTACTTC.

There are many counts of this clonotype. The chain uses TRBV29-1 and TRBJ2-5; either TRBD1 or TRBD2 may supply D (5 bases each). This CDR3 region has 14 residues. V lost 6 bases and J 4 bases, leaving 18 bases between the germline ends. CDR1 SQVTM and CDR2 ANQGSEA come from the germline V gene. The chain's CDR3 is CSVLKWDGGETQYF. The CDR3 nucleotides read TGCAGCGTACTTAAATGGGACGGCGGAGAGACCCAGTACTTC.

This clonotype has a handful of counts. This chain links TRBV7-2 with TRBJ2-5; maybe TRBD2 (6 bases). Germline V CDR1 and CDR2: SGHTA, FQGNSA. The CDR3 is 14 amino acids. Trimming stripped 3 bases from V and 5 bases from J, with 13 bases between. CDR3 sequence (DNA): TGTGCCAGCAGCTTCAGCTCCACTAGCGAGACCCAGTACTTC. As protein: CASSFSSTSETQYF.

This rearrangement joins TRBV29-1 to TRBJ1-2; TRBD1 aligns across 9 bases. From germline, CDR1 is SQVTM and CDR2 ANQGSEA. The CDR3 runs 15 residues. Germline trimming cut 5 bases from V and 0 bases from J; bases unmatched to any gene: 7. This CDR3 is CSVHGTGKSNYGYTF. In DNA form, the CDR3 reads TGCAGCGTTCACGGGACAGGGAAATCTAACTATGGCTACACCTTC.

The chain carries TRBV18 and TRBJ1-2; D might be TRBD1 (5 bases). Trimming left V 2 bases short and J 6 bases short, with 10 bases between. The CDR3 runs 13 residues. Germline V lookup: CDR1 KGHSH, CDR2 LQKENI. The CDR3 nucleotides are TGTGCCAGCTCACCATCCCAGGGTGATGGCTACACCTTC. Its protein product is CASSPSQGDGYTF.

In its sample, this clonotype was seen a few times. As DNA, the CDR3 is TGTGCCAGCAACGACTACAGGGTCTGGCTTGAGCAGTTCTTC. Its translation: CASNDYRVWLEQFF. The chain links TRBV12-3 or TRBV12-4 to TRBJ2-1, with D possibly being TRBD1 (6 bases). The length of the CDR3 is 14 residues. V dropped 7 bases and J dropped 9 bases, with 19 bases sitting between them.

This clonotype was observed at least ten times. The chain employs TRBV15 and TRBJ1-6; D is possibly TRBD1 (6 bases). The CDR3 loop spans 15 amino acids. V was shortened by 0 bases and J by 7 bases, with 10 bases between the two germline ends. Per the germline V gene, CDR1 is LNHNV and CDR2 is YYDKDF (reference sequence). The CDR3 reads CATSRDRDTNSPLHF. Here the CDR3 DNA reads TGTGCCACCAGCAGAGACCGGGACACGAATTCACCCCTCCACTTT.

This clonotype showed up just a few times. This chain joins TRBV30 and TRBJ2-1; D may be TRBD1 (5 bases). The V and J ends lost 0 bases and 6 bases respectively, with 15 bases between them. The CDR3 is 15 residues long. Germline CDR1 reads GTSNPN; CDR2 reads SVGIG (reference sequence). The CDR3 coding sequence is TGTGCCTGGAGTGTAAAAAGGGGCGCCCCCAATGAGCAGTTCTTC. It translates to CAWSVKRGAPNEQFF. Together with reference TRBV30 and TRBJ2-1, the CDR3 gives the full variable domain: SQTIHQWPATLVQPVGSPLSLECTVEGTSNPNLYWYRQAAGRGLQLLFYSVGIGQISSEVPQNLSASRPQDRQFILSSKKLLLSDSGFYLCAWSVKRGAPNEQFFGPGTRLTVL.

This clonotype was observed many times. The J gene is TRBJ1-2, the V gene TRBV3-1; D not certain. In germline, CDR1 is LGHDT, CDR2 YNNKEL (reference sequence). Trimming left V 1 base short and J 8 bases short, with 8 bases between. The CDR3 has 12 residues. CDR3 residues: CASSQGIEGYTF. DNA for the CDR3: TGTGCCAGCAGCCAAGGGATCGAAGGCTACACCTTC.

V and J are TRBV5-1 and TRBJ1-2; D unclear. CDR1 SGHRS and CDR2 YFSETQ come from the germline V gene. The CDR3 spans 13 residues. V lost 0 bases, J lost 5 bases, and 8 bases lay in between. CDR3 nucleotide sequence: TGCGCCAGCAGCTTGGGGGTTGCATATGGCTACACCTTC. Encoded protein: CASSLGVAYGYTF. The variable domain in full, completed from reference TRBV5-1 and TRBJ1-2, reads KAGVTQTPRYLIKTRGQQVTLSCSPISGHRSVSWYQQTPGQGLQFLFEYFSETQRNKGNFPGRFSGRQFSNSRSEMNVSTLELGDSALYLCASSLGVAYGYTFGSGTRLTVV.

This clonotype was detected ten times or more. V usage is TRBV5-1 and J usage is TRBJ2-2; 9 bases fit TRBD2. CDR1 SGHRS and CDR2 YFSETQ come from the germline V gene. V trimming: 1 base; J trimming: 1 base; junction bases outside the gene matches: 11. The CDR3 totals 19 residues. This CDR3 is CASSLLSRLAELNTGELFF. The CDR3 DNA is TGCGCCAGCAGCTTGTTATCACGACTAGCGGAACTGAACACCGGGGAGCTGTTTTTT.

This chain links TRBV12-3 or TRBV12-4 with TRBJ2-1; 8 bases map to TRBD2. V was clipped by 5 bases and J by 1 base; unmatched bases: 7. The CDR3 has 16 amino acids. CDR3 DNA sequence: TGTGCCAGCAGTCTAAGGACTAGCCTTTCCTACAATGAGCAGTTCTTC. Translating gives CASSLRTSLSYNEQFF.

This clonotype came up many times. The V gene is TRBV5-1, the J gene TRBJ2-5; TRBD2 matches at 7 bases. CDR1 is SGHRS and CDR2 is YFSETQ in the germline V gene. V lost 6 bases and J lost 2; bases outside the gene matches: 7. The CDR3 extends over 14 amino acids. The CDR3 reads CASTSGVFQETQYF. CDR3 coding DNA: TGCGCCAGCACGAGCGGGGTATTTCAAGAGACCCAGTACTTC.

This clonotype occurred a few times. V is TRBV6-1 and J is TRBJ1-2, with 7 bases fitting TRBD1. V dropped 5 bases and J dropped 5; count of bases not matched to a gene: 5. The V gene's germline CDR1 is MNHNS and CDR2 SASEGT. The CDR3 contains 13 residues. CDR3 DNA sequence: TGTGCCAGCAGTCCCCGGGACAGATATGGCTACACCTTC. It translates to CASSPRDRYGYTF.

Ten or more counts support this clonotype. The chain uses TRBV5-1 and TRBJ1-2, with D possibly matching TRBD1 (5 bases). This CDR3 is built from 14 residues. V lost 1 base and J 6 bases, leaving 13 bases between the germline ends. CDR1 and CDR2 from the germline V gene are SGHRS and YFSETQ. The CDR3 DNA reads as TGCGCCAGCAGCTTGTTGCCACAGGCAGATGGCTACACCTTC. Residues: CASSLLPQADGYTF.

This clonotype was detected ten times or more. The genes are TRBV4-3 and TRBJ2-7, with 9 positions matching TRBD2. There are 19 residues in the CDR3. Trimming removed 1 base from V and 2 bases from J; junction bases left unmatched: 15. Germline V gene lookup returns CDR1 LGHNA and CDR2 YSLEER. This CDR3 is CASSQAASGTDSIPYEQYF. For the CDR3, the DNA is TGCGCCAGCAGCCAAGCGGCTAGCGGGACCGATTCTATACCCTACGAGCAGTACTTC.